The next 14 T cell receptor beta chains were all read from a single sample in a study of blood T cell repertoires in COVID-19. This table comes from immunoSEQ multiplex PCR, and its TCRdb copy is limited to in-frame clones, with some not included. The repertoire has 250,000 to 350,000 clones, about 90% of them found once; the top ten carry 7.8%. The specimen was peripheral blood. These receptors all stem from a woman aged 50 to 60 who had recovered from COVID-19.

V gene TRBV28 combines with J gene TRBJ2-5; weak D call: TRBD2 (7 bases). Germline values: CDR1 MDHEN, CDR2 SYDVKM. Trimming shortened V by 4 bases and J by 2 bases, and 20 bases separated the two germline ends. This CDR3 is built from 17 residues. The CDR3 sequence: CASSYGIRGARQETQYF. The CDR3 DNA reads as TGTGCCAGCAGTTATGGAATACGGGGGGCCCGTCAAGAGACCCAGTACTTC.

The rearrangement uses TRBV7-2 and TRBJ2-5; TRBD1 might be the D (5 bases). Germline V gives CDR1 SGHTA, CDR2 FQGNSA. The CDR3 has 16 residues. The V end lost 5 bases, the J end lost 4 bases, and 20 bases lay between the germline ends. The chain's CDR3 is CASSPNPSVRGETQYF. CDR3 bases: TGTGCCAGCAGCCCCAACCCTTCCGTAAGGGGAGAGACCCAGTACTTC.

Concerning this clone itself: The conserved phenylalanine or tryptophan is not found at the CDR3 terminus, so this likely reflects a read error. The limits of the CDR3 on the DNA are not certain, so only TCRdb's listed CDR3 is given. The V call is TRBV18, the J call TRBJ1-5; TRBD1 reflects the table's D call only, with no check against the DNA. The CDR3 region is 9 residues in length, termini included. Per germline, CDR1 KGHSH and CDR2 LQKENI. The CDR3: CASSPKQGA.

V and J are TRBV6-5 and TRBJ1-6; weak D call: TRBD1 (6 bases). Germline assignment: CDR1 MNHEY and CDR2 SVGAGI. V dropped 5 bases and J dropped 6 bases, with 14 bases sitting between them. The CDR3 has 15 residues. The CDR3: CASSHTTGFNSPLHF. The CDR3 DNA sequence: TGTGCCAGCAGTCATACTACAGGGTTTAATTCACCCCTCCACTTT.

This CDR3 is CASSPRGTDEKLFF. The CDR3 bases are TGTGCCAGCAGCCCCAGGGGCACTGATGAAAAACTGTTTTTT. This rearrangement joins TRBV28 to TRBJ1-4; tentative D call: TRBD1 (6 bases). CDR3 length: 14 amino acids. The V gene's germline CDR1 is MDHEN and CDR2 SYDVKM. V was clipped by 6 bases and J by 6 bases, with 14 bases between them.

The chain recombines TRBV3-1 (or the pseudogene TRBV3-2) with TRBJ2-3; 11 bases line up with TRBD2. The CDR3 contains 15 residues. V dropped 6 bases and J dropped 7; count of bases not matched to a gene: 9. CDR1 and CDR2 (germline): LGHDT, YNNKEL (reference sequence). The CDR3 nucleotides are TGTGCCAGCAGTCTCGAGACTAGCGGGGAAAATACGCAGTATTTT. It encodes CASSLETSGENTQYF.

The chain links TRBV5-1 to TRBJ1-3; D ambiguous. The V gene's germline CDR1 is SGHRS and CDR2 YFSETQ. This CDR3 has 14 amino acids. V dropped 3 bases and J dropped 0 bases, with 7 bases sitting between them. CDR3 loop: CASSSDISGNTIYF. The DNA of the CDR3 is TGCGCCAGCAGCTCAGACATCTCTGGAAACACCATATATTTT.

This clone was found a few times. V usage is TRBV2 and J usage is TRBJ2-7; unclear D gene. The CDR3 spans 13 residues. Trimming left V 4 bases short and J 2 bases short, with 9 bases between. Germline loops: CDR1 SNHLY, CDR2 FYNNEI. The DNA for the CDR3 is TGTGCCAGCAGTGTACGCGCTACCTACGAGCAGTACTTC. Translating it yields CASSVRATYEQYF.

This clone was counted a few times. The V and J genes are TRBV3-1 (or the pseudogene TRBV3-2) and TRBJ2-3, with TRBD1 as a possible D gene (6 bases). The V gene lost 0 bases and the J gene lost 1 base, with 11 bases spanning the gap. CDR1 and CDR2 from the germline V gene are LGHDT and YNNKEL (reference sequence). This CDR3 is built from 16 residues. The chain's CDR3 is CASSQEGHRGTDTQYF. The CDR3 DNA reads TGTGCCAGCAGCCAAGAAGGGCACAGGGGCACAGATACGCAGTATTTT.

The V gene is TRBV4-3, the J gene TRBJ2-7, with 9 bases lining up with TRBD2. The germline V gene encodes CDR1 LGHNA and CDR2 YSLEER. The ends lost 0 bases at V and 3 bases at J; junction bases unmatched: 3. CDR3 length equals 15 residues. The CDR3 sequence is CASSQDASGNYEQYF. CDR3 DNA sequence: TGCGCCAGCAGCCAAGATGCTAGCGGGAACTACGAGCAGTACTTC.

J is TRBJ1-1 and V is TRBV9; the match to TRBD1 covers 7 bases. Germline CDR1 is SGDLS and CDR2 is YYNGEE. V shed 4 bases and J 1 base; nucleotides not matched to a gene: 7. The CDR3 is made up of 15 amino acids. The CDR3 loop reads CASSLLTGTNTEAFF. The CDR3 DNA sequence: TGTGCCAGCAGCCTCCTGACAGGGACGAACACTGAAGCTTTCTTT.

This chain uses TRBV30 with TRBJ2-7; 8 nucleotides agree with TRBD1. The junction had 4 bases not matched to a gene; V was cut back by 3 bases and J by 6 bases. The CDR3 length is 12 residues. From germline, CDR1 is GTSNPN and CDR2 SVGIG (reference sequence). In nucleotides, the CDR3 is TGTGCCTGGAGGAAAGGGACAGGCGAGCAGTACTTC. Its translation: CAWRKGTGEQYF.

This clone showed up just a few times. This sequence joins TRBV7-9 and TRBJ1-2; D might be TRBD1 (5 bases). The CDR3 is made up of 15 amino acids. CDR1 and CDR2 from the germline V gene are SEHNR and FQNEAQ (reference sequence). Deletions cut 5 bases from V and 3 bases from J, with 16 bases between. The CDR3 protein is CASSLRQGGDYGYTF. In DNA, the CDR3 is TGTGCCAGCAGCCTACGTCAGGGAGGAGACTATGGCTACACCTTC. Using reference TRBV7-9 and TRBJ1-2 for the parts outside the CDR3, the full variable domain is DTGVSQNPRHKITKRGQNVTFRCDPISEHNRLYWYRQTLGQGPEFLTYFQNEAQLEKSRLLSDRFSAERPKGSFSTLEIQRTEQGDSAMYLCASSLRQGGDYGYTFGSGTRLTVV.

The rearrangement uses TRBV19 and TRBJ2-2; perhaps TRBD1 as D (6 bases). The V gene's germline CDR1 is LNHDA and CDR2 SQIVND (reference sequence). V gave up 10 bases and J gave up 1 base, with 13 bases separating them. The CDR3 is made up of 14 amino acids. Written as DNA, the CDR3 is TGTGCCAAACGGGGACACATGAACACCGGGGAGCTGTTTTTT. Its protein product is CAKRGHMNTGELFF. Filled out from reference TRBV19 and TRBJ2-2, the complete variable domain reads DGGITQSPKYLFRKEGQNVTLSCEQNLNHDAMYWYRQDPGQGLRLIYYSQIVNDFQKGDIAEGYSVSREKKESFPLTVTSAQKNPTAFYLCAKRGHMNTGELFFGEGSRLTVL.